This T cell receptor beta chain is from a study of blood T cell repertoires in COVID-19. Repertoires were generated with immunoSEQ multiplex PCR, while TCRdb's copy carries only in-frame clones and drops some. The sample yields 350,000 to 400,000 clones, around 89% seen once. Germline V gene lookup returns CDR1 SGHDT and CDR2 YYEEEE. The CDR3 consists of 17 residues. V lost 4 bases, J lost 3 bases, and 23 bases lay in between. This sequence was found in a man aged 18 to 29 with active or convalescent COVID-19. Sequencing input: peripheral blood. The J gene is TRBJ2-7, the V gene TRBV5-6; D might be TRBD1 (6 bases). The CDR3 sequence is CASSPLFSDSGDYEQYF. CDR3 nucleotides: TGTGCCAGCAGCCCACTATTCTCGGACAGTGGGGACTACGAGCAGTACTTC.